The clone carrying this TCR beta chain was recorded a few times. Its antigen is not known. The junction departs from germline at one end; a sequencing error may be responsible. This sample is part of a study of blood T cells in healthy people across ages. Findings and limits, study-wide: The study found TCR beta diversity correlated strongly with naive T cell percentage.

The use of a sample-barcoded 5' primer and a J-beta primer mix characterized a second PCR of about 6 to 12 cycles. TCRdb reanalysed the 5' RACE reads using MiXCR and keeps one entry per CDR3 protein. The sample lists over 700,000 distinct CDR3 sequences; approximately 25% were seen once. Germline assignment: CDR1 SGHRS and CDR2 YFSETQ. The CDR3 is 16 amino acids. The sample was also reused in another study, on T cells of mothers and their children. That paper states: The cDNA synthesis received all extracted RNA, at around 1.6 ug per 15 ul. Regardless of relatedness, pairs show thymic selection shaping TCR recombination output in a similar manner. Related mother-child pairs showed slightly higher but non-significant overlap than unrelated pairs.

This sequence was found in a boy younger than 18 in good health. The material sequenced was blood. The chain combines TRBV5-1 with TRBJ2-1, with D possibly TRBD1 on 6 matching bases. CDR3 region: CASSLDPGHQVNKQFF. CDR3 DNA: TGCGCCAGCAGCTTGGACCCGGGACACCAGGTCAATAAGCAGTTCTTC.